This T cell receptor (beta chain) was captured in a study of beta chain features in type 1 diabetes. Study context: The patient and healthy donor groups were comparable for age, gender and cell yields. The study, taken as a whole, reports: Moderate yet significant TCRB CDR3 shortening was seen in Type 1 diabetes patients in all four CD4+ subsets.

What was sequenced were expressed TCRB transcripts, since all of the isolated RNA had been reverse transcribed. Assay: immunoSEQ multiplex PCR; the TCRdb copy retains only in-frame clones and omits some. Altogether roughly 150,000 clones are present, about 8% being singletons, with the ten largest covering 0.94%. This clone has just a few counts. Its antigen is not known. CDR3 length: 14 residues. After removal of 5 bases from V and 0 bases from J, the junction contained 4 bases not matched to a gene. Germline values: CDR1 SGHRS, CDR2 YFSETQ. This sequence originates from a woman between 35 and 50 years old with type 1 diabetes. J is TRBJ2-7 and V is TRBV5-1; 8 bases are a match to TRBD2. Sequenced material: central memory CD4+ T cells from blood. The CDR3 coding sequence is TGCGCCAGCAGACTAGCGGAAATCTCCTACGAGCAGTACTTC. Encoded protein: CASRLAEISYEQYF.